What follows describes a single TCR beta chain. Trimming removed 2 bases from V and 9 bases from J; junction bases left unmatched: 7. The CDR3 totals 15 residues. The germline V gene encodes CDR1 DFQATT and CDR2 SNEGSKA (reference sequence). Amplified TCR beta CDR3 regions derived from RNA transcripts. TCR CDR3 underwent first-round RT-PCR with the HTBI primer set. TCRdb re-called the multiplex PCR reads through MiXCR, storing one row per CDR3 protein. The table lists around 690,000 distinct CDR3 sequences, around 21% of them singletons. The data are from a study of T cells in Graves' hyperthyroidism and ophthalmopathy. As for the study in general: Peripheral blood collection took place at initial diagnosis, before any treatment.

The chain links TRBV20-1 to TRBJ2-1; TRBD2 matches 13 bases. This receptor was obtained from a man aged 25 to 40 with Graves' ophthalmopathy. Sequencing input: blood. CDR3 bases: TGCAGTGCTAGACCACTAGCGGGAGGGCGGCGTGAGCAGTTCTTC. As protein: CSARPLAGGRREQFF.